Below are 30 T cell receptor beta chains sequenced from a single sample in a study of cytomegalovirus exposure and HLA in healthy donors. This table comes from immunoSEQ multiplex PCR, and its TCRdb copy is limited to in-frame clones, with some not included. The sample has 120,000 or so clones, 95% to 97% seen once. The sequenced sample consisted of PBMCs. The receptors derive from a man aged 18 to 29 in good health and CMV-seronegative.

The chain's CDR3 is CASSQDTPRDIQYF. The CDR3 DNA sequence: TGTGCCAGCAGCCAAGATACGCCTCGGGACATTCAGTACTTC. The rearrangement joins TRBV4-2 to TRBJ2-4; D remains ambiguous. The CDR3 is made up of 14 amino acids. CDR1 and CDR2 from the germline V gene are LGHNA and YNFKEQ. The ends were cut back, 0 bases at V and 8 bases at J, with 11 bases in the middle.

The V call is TRBV6-1, the J call TRBJ2-1, with 7 bases identical to TRBD2. The CDR3 sequence is 15 residues long. V dropped 8 bases and J dropped 4; count of bases not matched to a gene: 11. Germline V CDR1 and CDR2: MNHNS, SASEGT. CDR3 loop: CASYWGRDEYNEQFF. The CDR3 DNA reads TGTGCCAGCTACTGGGGGAGGGACGAGTACAATGAGCAGTTCTTC.

This clone was observed a single time. Written as DNA, the CDR3 is TGTGCCACCAGCACAGAACCCCGGGACTCCTACGAGCAGTACTTC. Translating gives CATSTEPRDSYEQYF. The chain recombines TRBV15 with TRBJ2-7; TRBD2 might be the D (5 bases). V lost 4 bases to trimming and J lost 0 bases, with 13 bases between them. This CDR3 has 15 residues. Germline V lookup: CDR1 LNHNV, CDR2 YYDKDF (reference sequence).

This chain uses TRBV27 with TRBJ2-1; 10 bases agree with TRBD2. Germline V gives CDR1 MNHEY, CDR2 SMNVEV (reference sequence). The CDR3 runs 15 residues. Trimming at V came to 3 bases and at J to 8 bases, leaving 7 bases not matched to a gene. The CDR3 DNA follows: TGTGCCAGCAGTTTGCCATCTAGCGGGAGCGATGAGCAGTTCTTC. Translated, it gives CASSLPSSGSDEQFF.

This clone was observed a few times. The rearrangement links TRBV14 to TRBJ2-3; D might be TRBD2 (5 bases). Trimming took 7 bases from V and 1 from J, leaving 12 bases between them. CDR3 length: 14 amino acids. CDR1 SGHDN and CDR2 FVKESK come from the germline V gene. The CDR3 is CASTRGFGTDTQYF. The CDR3 DNA sequence: TGTGCCAGCACTAGAGGGTTTGGCACAGATACGCAGTATTTT.

The V call is TRBV4-3, the J call TRBJ1-4, with a possible D match to TRBD1 (6 bases). Trimming shortened V by 1 base and J by 7 bases, and 16 bases separated the two germline ends. The CDR3 covers 16 residues. Germline V lookup: CDR1 LGHNA, CDR2 YSLEER. CDR3 sequence reads: CASSQGGGGRSEKLFF. DNA of the CDR3: TGCGCCAGCAGCCAAGGGGGAGGGGGTAGGAGTGAAAAACTGTTTTTT.

The rearrangement uses TRBV4-1 and TRBJ2-1; TRBD2 matches 12 bases. There are 17 residues in the CDR3. The V gene end was trimmed by 0 bases and the J gene end by 8 bases; junction bases not matched to a gene: 8. In germline, CDR1 is MGHRA, CDR2 YSYEKL. This chain's CDR3 is CASSQDLAGGPVDEQFF. Written as DNA, the CDR3 is TGCGCCAGCAGCCAAGATCTAGCGGGAGGGCCGGTCGATGAGCAGTTCTTC.

The chain recombines TRBV7-9 with TRBJ2-5, with 7 bases aligning to TRBD2. The V and J ends lost 4 bases and 3 bases, in that order; junction bases with no gene match: 2. In germline, CDR1 is SEHNR, CDR2 FQNEAQ (reference sequence). CDR3 length: 13 residues. The CDR3 bases are TGTGCCAGCAGCTCGGGAGGAGAAGAGACCCAGTACTTC. Translation gives CASSSGGEETQYF. The entire variable domain, with the rest obtained from reference TRBV7-9 and TRBJ2-5, is as follows: DTGVSQNPRHKITKRGQNVTFRCDPISEHNRLYWYRQTLGQGPEFLTYFQNEAQLEKSRLLSDRFSAERPKGSFSTLEIQRTEQGDSAMYLCASSSGGEETQYFGPGTRLLVL.

The chain carries TRBV7-2 and TRBJ2-7; 7 bases align to TRBD1. J was trimmed by 5 bases and V by 5 bases; bases with no gene match: 9. The CDR3 loop spans 14 amino acids. Germline V lookup: CDR1 SGHTA, CDR2 FQGNSA. In DNA form, the CDR3 reads TGTGCCAGCAGCCCCCCCGGACAGGTCCACGAGCAGTACTTC. It yields the protein CASSPPGQVHEQYF.

The chain couples TRBV12-5 to TRBJ2-2, with TRBD2 matching over 7 bases. The germline V gene has CDR1 LGHNT and CDR2 FRNRAP. The CDR3 totals 14 residues. Trimming removed 6 bases from V and 7 bases from J; junction bases left unmatched: 8. The CDR3 is CASGAGDWVGELFF. CDR3 bases: TGTGCTAGTGGGGCGGGAGATTGGGTCGGGGAGCTGTTTTTT.

The CDR3 DNA is TGCGCCAGCAGCCAAGCCTGGGGCAGACCGAACTATGGCTACACCTTC. Translated: CASSQAWGRPNYGYTF. The gene calls are TRBV4-3 and TRBJ1-2, with D perhaps TRBD1 (5 bases). Germline assignment: CDR1 LGHNA and CDR2 YSLEER. The CDR3 consists of 16 residues. The V end was cut by 1 base, the J end by 2 bases, with 14 bases between.

The chain uses TRBV5-4 and TRBJ2-7, with 12 bases that match TRBD2. Trimming cost V 4 bases and J 4 bases; bases outside gene matches: 3. CDR1 SGHNT and CDR2 YYREEE come from the germline V gene (reference sequence). This CDR3 has 14 amino acids. CDR3 coding DNA: TGTGCCAGCAGCCCCGGACTAGCGGGGTACGAGCAGTACTTC. This encodes CASSPGLAGYEQYF. Variable domain in full (rest from reference TRBV5-4 and TRBJ2-7): ETGVTQSPTHLIKTRGQQVTLRCSSQSGHNTVSWYQQALGQGPQFIFQYYREEENGRGNFPPRFSGLQFPNYSSELNVNALELDDSALYLCASSPGLAGYEQYFGPGTRLTVT.

J is TRBJ1-1 and V is TRBV7-9; 8 nucleotides match TRBD1. CDR1 and CDR2 from the germline V gene are SEHNR and FQNEAQ (reference sequence). The CDR3 spans 16 residues. Trimming at V came to 1 base and at J to 5 bases, leaving 9 bases not matched to a gene. The CDR3, as DNA: TGTGCCAGCAGCTTAGGACAGGGGTTCATTGGGACTGAAGCTTTCTTT. Protein: CASSLGQGFIGTEAFF.

The rearrangement joins TRBV7-9 to TRBJ1-1; 7 nucleotides match TRBD1. V lost 7 bases, J lost 4 bases, and 6 bases stayed unmatched. Germline V gives CDR1 SEHNR, CDR2 FQNEAQ (reference sequence). The CDR3 loop spans 13 amino acids. The DNA of the CDR3 is TGTGCCAGCACCTACACAGGGGCCACTGAAGCTTTCTTT. This translates into CASTYTGATEAFF.

The chain combines TRBV15 with TRBJ1-3; maybe TRBD1 (5 bases). The CDR3 extends over 14 amino acids. Looked up from germline, CDR1 is LNHNV and CDR2 is YYDKDF (reference sequence). Trimming removed 7 bases at V and 7 bases at J, with 17 bases between. CDR3 loop: CATNTGVPGNTIYF. The CDR3 DNA reads as TGTGCCACCAACACGGGGGTGCCCGGGAACACCATATATTTT.

On this clone itself: A junction boundary mismatches the germline segment, possibly from a read error. The genes are TRBV7-8 and TRBJ2-7, with D possibly matching TRBD2 (6 bases). Germline CDR1 and CDR2: SGHVS and FQNEAQ. The CDR3 is 11 residues long. This CDR3 is CASSREGDLHF. The CDR3 nucleotides are TGTGCCAGCAGCCGCGAAGGGGACTTGCACTTC.

The V and J genes are TRBV5-1 and TRBJ1-2; 12 nucleotides match TRBD1. The V and J ends lost 7 bases and 6 bases, in that order; junction bases with no gene match: 7. The CDR3 covers 14 residues. Germline CDR1 and CDR2: SGHRS and YFSETQ. DNA of the CDR3: TGCGCCAGCCAGGGACAGGGGGCGCGTAATGGCTACACCTTC. It encodes CASQGQGARNGYTF.

The rearrangement joins TRBV19 to TRBJ2-3; D perhaps matches TRBD2 (5 bases). This CDR3 region has 14 residues. V lost 3 bases and J lost 4, with 11 bases in between. CDR1 is LNHDA, CDR2 SQIVND, per germline (reference sequence). Here the CDR3 reads CASSMSRGPDTQYF. CDR3 nucleotide sequence: TGTGCCAGTAGTATGAGTCGCGGGCCAGATACGCAGTATTTT.

The chain is built from TRBV28 and TRBJ1-1; tentative D call: TRBD1 (6 bases). V gave up 4 bases and J gave up 5 bases, with 20 bases separating them. Germline V gene data show CDR1 as MDHEN and CDR2 as SYDVKM. The CDR3 extends over 16 amino acids. For the CDR3, the DNA is TGTGCCAGCAGTTCCCCCGGGACACATGCATGGACTGAAGCTTTCTTT. Its protein product is CASSSPGTHAWTEAFF.

The chain uses TRBV4-2 and TRBJ2-7, with D possibly TRBD2 on 5 matching bases. The CDR3 runs to 15 residues. V lost 0 bases, J lost 3 bases, and 12 bases lay in between. From germline, CDR1 is LGHNA and CDR2 YNFKEQ. This chain's CDR3 is CASSQEVEAGYEQYF. Written as DNA, the CDR3 is TGTGCCAGCAGCCAAGAGGTAGAGGCGGGCTACGAGCAGTACTTC.

The rearrangement uses TRBV14 and TRBJ2-1, with a tentative D call TRBD2 (6 bases). Trimming pared 6 bases from V and 15 bases from J, leaving 15 bases between. CDR1 and CDR2 from the germline V gene are SGHDN and FVKESK. This CDR3 region has 11 residues. The CDR3 loop reads CASRETSSWFF. The CDR3 coding sequence is TGTGCCAGCAGAGAGACTAGTTCTTGGTTCTTC.

V is TRBV5-1 and J is TRBJ2-5; 7 nucleotides align to TRBD2. With V trimmed by 6 bases and J by 5 bases, 22 bases remained unmatched. Germline loops: CDR1 SGHRS, CDR2 YFSETQ. CDR3 length: 18 residues. The CDR3 loop reads CASTSGIGARADRETQYF. The CDR3 coding sequence is TGCGCCAGCACCAGCGGGATTGGGGCGAGGGCCGACCGGGAGACCCAGTACTTC. The full variable domain, completed using reference TRBV5-1 and TRBJ2-5, is KAGVTQTPRYLIKTRGQQVTLSCSPISGHRSVSWYQQTPGQGLQFLFEYFSETQRNKGNFPGRFSGRQFSNSRSEMNVSTLELGDSALYLCASTSGIGARADRETQYFGPGTRLLVL.

The chain is built from TRBV7-8 and TRBJ1-2; TRBD1 matches at 9 bases. V lost 5 bases, J lost 7 bases, and 2 bases stayed unmatched. The CDR3 runs to 12 residues. Germline CDR1 is SGHVS and CDR2 is FQNEAQ. The CDR3 bases are TGTGCCAGCAGCCTGACAGGGGGTGGCTACACCTTC. Translated, it gives CASSLTGGGYTF.

This chain connects TRBV7-3 to TRBJ2-7; 8 bases line up with TRBD2. Germline V gene data show CDR1 as SGHTA and CDR2 as FQGTGA. The CDR3 runs to 17 residues. J lost 2 bases, V lost 5 bases, and 14 bases had no gene match. This CDR3 reads CASSLIRAGARAYEQYF. CDR3 coding DNA: TGTGCCAGCAGCCTCATCAGAGCGGGAGCCCGAGCCTACGAGCAGTACTTC. The full variable domain, in which reference TRBV7-3 and TRBJ2-7 provide the parts outside the CDR3, is GAGVSQTPSNKVTEKGKYVELRCDPISGHTALYWYRQSLGQGPEFLIYFQGTGAADDSGLPNDRFFAVRPEGSVSTLKIQRTERGDSAVYLCASSLIRAGARAYEQYFGPGTRLTVT.

The rearrangement joins TRBV7-2 to TRBJ2-1; 8 nucleotides line up with TRBD2. Germline lookup yields CDR1 SGHTA and CDR2 FQGNSA. V was clipped by 3 bases and J by 16 bases; unmatched bases: 8. The length of the CDR3 is 12 residues. CDR3 DNA sequence: TGTGCCAGCAGCTTGGACGGGACTAGGACTTTCTTC. Translated: CASSLDGTRTFF.

The chain carries TRBV5-1 and TRBJ1-3; D ambiguous. Trimming removed 4 bases from V and 4 bases from J, with 6 bases in between. Germline-derived CDR1 and CDR2 are SGHRS and YFSETQ. The CDR3 has 12 amino acids. The CDR3 DNA reads TGCGCCAGCAGCGGGGAGGGAAACACCATATATTTT. Translated: CASSGEGNTIYF.

The V gene is TRBV5-1, the J gene TRBJ2-2, with a possible D match to TRBD1 (5 bases). Per the germline V gene, CDR1 is SGHRS and CDR2 is YFSETQ. The CDR3 length is 13 residues. V gave up 4 bases and J gave up 6 bases, with 10 bases separating them. The CDR3 sequence is CASSEDTAGELFF. In DNA form, the CDR3 reads TGCGCCAGCAGCGAGGACACGGCCGGGGAGCTGTTTTTT.

This clone showed up just once. The genes are TRBV27 and TRBJ2-7; 9 nucleotides line up with TRBD1. The CDR3 contains 12 residues. The germline gives CDR1 MNHEY, CDR2 SMNVEV (reference sequence). The ends lost 11 bases at V and 1 base at J; junction bases unmatched: 3. CDR3 DNA: TGTGCCGTGGGACAGGGATCCTACGAGCAGTACTTC. Protein sequence: CAVGQGSYEQYF.

This clone appeared a single time. The V gene is TRBV18, the J gene TRBJ2-7; D not resolved. V lost 3 bases and J 0 bases, leaving 9 bases between the germline ends. Germline CDR1 and CDR2: KGHSH and LQKENI. This CDR3 has 14 amino acids. CDR3 DNA sequence: TGTGCCAGCTCACCTCCTCTTAGCTCCTACGAGCAGTACTTC. Encoded protein: CASSPPLSSYEQYF. The full variable domain, in which reference TRBV18 and TRBJ2-7 provide the parts outside the CDR3, is NAGVMQNPRHLVRRRGQEARLRCSPMKGHSHVYWYRQLPEEGLKFMVYLQKENIIDESGMPKERFSAEFPKEGPSILRIQQVVRGDSAAYFCASSPPLSSYEQYFGPGTRLTVT.

The chain couples TRBV25-1 to TRBJ1-2; TRBD1 agrees at 10 bases. The CDR3 is 15 amino acids. Losses at the gene ends were 3 bases for V and 5 bases for J; bases not matched to a gene: 6. The germline CDR1 and CDR2 sequences are MGHDK and SYGVNS. The CDR3: CASSDPTGGAYGYTF. In DNA, the CDR3 is TGTGCCAGCAGTGACCCGACAGGGGGCGCGTATGGCTACACCTTC.